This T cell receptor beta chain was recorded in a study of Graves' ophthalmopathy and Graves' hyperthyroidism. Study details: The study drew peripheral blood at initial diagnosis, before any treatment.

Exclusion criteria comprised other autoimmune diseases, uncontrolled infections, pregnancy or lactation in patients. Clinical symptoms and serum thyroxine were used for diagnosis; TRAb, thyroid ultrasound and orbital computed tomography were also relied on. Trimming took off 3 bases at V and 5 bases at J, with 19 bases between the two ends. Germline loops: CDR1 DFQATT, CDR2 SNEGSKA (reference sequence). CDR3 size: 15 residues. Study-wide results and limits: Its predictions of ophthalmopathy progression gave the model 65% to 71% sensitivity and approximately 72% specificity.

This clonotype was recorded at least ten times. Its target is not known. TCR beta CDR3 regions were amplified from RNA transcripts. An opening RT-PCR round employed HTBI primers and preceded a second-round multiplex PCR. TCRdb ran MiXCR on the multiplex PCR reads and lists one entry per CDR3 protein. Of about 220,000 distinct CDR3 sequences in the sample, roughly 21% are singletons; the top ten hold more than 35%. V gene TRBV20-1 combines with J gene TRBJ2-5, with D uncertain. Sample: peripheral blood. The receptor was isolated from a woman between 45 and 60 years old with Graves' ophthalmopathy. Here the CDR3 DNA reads TGCAGTGCTAGGATACAATTCCCCGCCGGGGAGACCCAGTACTTC. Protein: CSARIQFPAGETQYF.